These 23 T cell receptor beta chains originate from one sample sequenced in a study of T cells in women clearing cervical HPV infection. Some clones are missing from TCRdb's copy, which holds only in-frame ones; the method was immunoSEQ multiplex PCR. In all, the sample yields 40,000 to 55,000 clones. The sequencing input was blood buffy coat. These receptors originate from a woman aged 18-70 years with a cervical HPV16 infection that either progressed to CIN3+ or cleared (not recorded which).

Note on this clone: The read ends 3 residues before the CDR3 terminus; that terminus is restored from the germline J gene. The chain joins TRBV5-1 to TRBJ1-2; TRBD1 matches 7 bases. The CDR3 spans 14 residues. Germline V CDR1 and CDR2: SGHRS, YFSETQ. Here the CDR3 reads CASSSEDRRRGYTF. The CDR3 bases that were read are TGCGCCAGCAGCTCCGAGGACAGGCGCCGGGGC. The whole variable domain, remainder taken from reference TRBV5-1 and TRBJ1-2, is KAGVTQTPRYLIKTRGQQVTLSCSPISGHRSVSWYQQTPGQGLQFLFEYFSETQRNKGNFPGRFSGRQFSNSRSEMNVSTLELGDSALYLCASSSEDRRRGYTFGSGTRLTVV.

Notes on this clone: The sequenced fragment ends 3 residues before the CDR3 boundary, so the rest is inferred from the germline J gene. The chain is built from TRBV11-2 and TRBJ2-7; 11 bases are shared with TRBD2. The germline V gene encodes CDR1 SGHAT and CDR2 FQNNGV. Trimming removed 0 bases from V and 2 bases from J; junction bases left unmatched: 0. The CDR3 sequence is 15 residues long. The sequenced CDR3 bases are TGTGCCAGCAGCTTAGAACTAGCGGGGGCCTACGAG. Protein: CASSLELAGAYE. The CDR3 as a whole reads CASSLELAGAYEQYF.

About this clone itself: The CDR3 end lies 3 residues beyond the end of the read and is filled in from the germline J gene. V and J are TRBV18 and TRBJ1-2; perhaps TRBD1 as D (6 bases). The CDR3 spans 15 residues. CDR1 is KGHSH and CDR2 is LQKENI in the germline V gene. CDR3: CASSLQGGGTDTYTF. CDR3 bases read: TGTGCCAGCTCACTACAGGGTGGCGGTACAGATACC.

Of note for this clone: Coverage ceases 3 residues before the CDR3 finishes, and the germline J gene fills in the end. The chain recombines TRBV7-9 with TRBJ2-5; 8 bases are shared with TRBD1. Germline assignment: CDR1 SEHNR and CDR2 FQNEAQ (reference sequence). The CDR3 length is 14 residues. The V and J ends lost 5 bases and 4 bases, in that order; junction bases with no gene match: 6. The covered CDR3 bases are TGTGCCAGCAGCCGCAGACAGGGGAGAGAGACC. Protein product: CASSRRQGRET. The entire CDR3 reads CASSRRQGRETQYF.

Turning to this clone: The CDR3 end lies 3 residues beyond the end of the read and is filled in from the germline J gene. This sequence joins TRBV18 and TRBJ2-2, with D perhaps matching TRBD2 (5 bases). The germline gives CDR1 KGHSH, CDR2 LQKENI. V lost 4 bases to trimming and J lost 3 bases, with 9 bases between them. The CDR3 extends over 14 amino acids. The CDR3 DNA, read in part, is TGTGCCAGCTCACACGGACTCTACACCGGGGAG. Its translation is CASSHGLYTGE. The whole CDR3 sequence reads CASSHGLYTGELFF.

Notes on this clone: The CDR3 end lies 3 residues beyond the end of the read and is filled in from the germline J gene. The J gene is TRBJ2-3, the V gene TRBV5-1, with 12 bases aligning to TRBD2. The CDR3 extends over 16 amino acids. J gave up 4 bases and V 0 bases, and 3 bases lay outside the gene matches. CDR1 and CDR2 (germline): SGHRS, YFSETQ. CDR3 DNA (partial): TGCGCCAGCAGCTTGGGCCCTAGCGGGGGGGCAGATACG. This gives the protein CASSLGPSGGADT. The whole CDR3 protein is CASSLGPSGGADTQYF.

Worth noting for this clone: One junction end disagrees with the germline gene, perhaps due to a read error. Read data end 3 residues before the CDR3 end; the end is taken from the germline J gene. The V and J genes are TRBV19 and TRBJ1-2, with 8 nucleotides matching TRBD1. The V gene's germline CDR1 is LNHDA and CDR2 SQIVND (reference sequence). This CDR3 spans 18 amino acids. The sequenced part of the CDR3 DNA is TGTGCCAGTAGGATAGGTTCGGCAGGGGGCGAGAACCAATATGGC. Its translation is CASRIGSAGGENQYG. The full CDR3 protein is CASRIGSAGGENQYGYTF.

Comments on this clone: Coverage ceases 3 residues before the CDR3 finishes, and the germline J gene fills in the end. The gene calls are TRBV5-6 and TRBJ1-5; D gene uncertain. CDR1 is SGHDT, CDR2 YYEEEE, per germline. The length of the CDR3 is 14 residues. V was cut by 5 bases and J by 1 base, with 10 bases left in between. Here the CDR3 reads CASRRSTSNQPQHF. The sequenced CDR3 bases are TGTGCCAGCAGGCGGTCTACGAGCAATCAGCCC.

Worth noting for this clone: The read terminates 3 residues ahead of where the CDR3 ends, so the germline J gene completes it. The chain combines TRBV9 with TRBJ1-1, with D unclear. From germline, CDR1 is SGDLS and CDR2 YYNGEE. The CDR3 extends over 11 amino acids. The CDR3 DNA, read in part, is TGTGCCAGCAGCTCGAGCGGGAAA. It translates to CASSSSGK. The entire CDR3 reads CASSSSGKAFF.

Comments on this clone: The DNA ends 3 residues before the CDR3 does, and the rest of the CDR3 is filled in from the germline J gene. This sequence joins TRBV19 and TRBJ2-3, with D perhaps TRBD1 (5 bases). The germline V gene encodes CDR1 LNHDA and CDR2 SQIVND (reference sequence). This CDR3 has 14 amino acids. CDR3 sequence reads: CASSQGWGNQPQYF. The part of the CDR3 DNA that was read is TGTGCCAGTAGCCAAGGTTGGGGCAATCAGCCG.

As to this clone: The read falls 3 residues short of the CDR3 end, and the missing part is taken from the germline J gene. Additional DNA sequences in this sample encode the identical CDR3. The chain employs TRBV29-1 and TRBJ1-3; D remains unclear. The CDR3 runs 12 residues. V lost 4 bases and J 0 bases, leaving 4 bases between the germline ends. Germline CDR1 and CDR2: SQVTM and ANQGSEA. CDR3 sequence reads: CSVAGSGNTIYF. CDR3 DNA (partial): TGCAGCGTTGCCGGCTCTGGAAACACC.

As to this clone: The read gets to within 3 residues of the CDR3 end, and the germline J gene fills in the rest. The chain uses TRBV14 and TRBJ2-7; TRBD2 aligns across 12 bases. The V gene's germline CDR1 is SGHDN and CDR2 FVKESK. The CDR3 length is 18 residues. V dropped 0 bases and J dropped 5; count of bases not matched to a gene: 11. The CDR3 DNA, read in part, is TGTGCCAGCAGCCAAGAGGACGCCCTAGCGGGGGGGCCGGACGAG. Encoded protein: CASSQEDALAGGPDE. The CDR3, in full, reads CASSQEDALAGGPDEQYF.

Notes on this clone: A read error may account for a junction end that differs from germline. At the DNA level, this CDR3 is encoded by other sequences in the same sample as well. CDR3 loop: CASSPATGGSGNTIYF. CDR3 DNA, as far as it was read: TGTGCCAGCTCACCCGCGACAGGGGGCTCTGGAAACACG. This chain joins TRBV18 and TRBJ1-3, with 10 bases matching TRBD1. The read ends 3 residues before the CDR3 terminus; that terminus is restored from the germline J gene. The germline V gene has CDR1 KGHSH and CDR2 LQKENI. The CDR3 sequence is 16 residues long.

Of note for this clone: The read terminates 3 residues ahead of where the CDR3 ends, so the germline J gene completes it. The rearrangement joins TRBV19 to TRBJ2-7, with 9 positions matching TRBD1. This CDR3 contains 15 residues. Per germline, CDR1 LNHDA and CDR2 SQIVND (reference sequence). Trimming took 3 bases from V and 4 from J; bases not matched to a gene: 7. The CDR3 loop is CASSITGQGLYEQYF. The CDR3 DNA, read in part, is TGTGCCAGTAGTATCACGGGACAGGGACTATACGAG.

About this clone itself: Read data end 3 residues before the CDR3 end; the end is taken from the germline J gene. The chain uses TRBV12-3 or TRBV12-4 and TRBJ2-1, with 8 bases aligning to TRBD1. The J segment lost 3 bases and the V segment lost 6 bases, leaving 7 bases of the junction unmatched. There are 15 residues in the CDR3. The covered CDR3 bases are TGTGCCAGCAGACCCCGCGGACAGGGCTACAATGAG. Its protein product is CASRPRGQGYNE. The full CDR3 reads CASRPRGQGYNEQFF.

Worth noting for this clone: The read is 3 residues too short to cover the CDR3 end, so that end is filled in from the germline J gene. The chain uses TRBV2 and TRBJ2-1, with 13 nucleotides matching TRBD2. The germline V gene has CDR1 SNHLY and CDR2 FYNNEI. Trimming cost V 0 bases and J 6 bases; bases outside gene matches: 8. The CDR3 covers 18 residues. CDR3 DNA, as far as it was read: TGTGCCAGCAGTGAAGCGCGATTGGGACTAGCGGGGTCCAATGAG. Translated, it gives CASSEARLGLAGSNE. The CDR3, in full, reads CASSEARLGLAGSNEQFF.

As concerns this clone: The read comes to an end 3 residues before the CDR3 does, leaving the germline J gene to fill in the end. The gene calls are TRBV5-1 and TRBJ2-3, with D perhaps matching TRBD1 (5 bases). The CDR3 extends over 15 amino acids. V was pared by 0 bases and J by 4 bases, with 12 bases between. Germline V gene lookup returns CDR1 SGHRS and CDR2 YFSETQ. The DNA read from the CDR3 is TGCGCCAGCAGCTTGGGGGGCAAGGTAGCAGATACG. Translation gives CASSLGGKVADT. The CDR3 in full is CASSLGGKVADTQYF.

As concerns this clone: The CDR3 end is not reached by the read, which stops 3 residues before it; the germline J gene fills it in. V usage is TRBV7-8 and J usage is TRBJ2-3; 7 bases align to TRBD1. The CDR3 extends over 13 amino acids. The V gene's germline CDR1 is SGHVS and CDR2 FQNEAQ. CDR3 region: CASSQDRAQPQYF. Partial CDR3 DNA: TGTGCCAGCAGCCAAGACAGGGCCCAGCCG. The entire variable domain, with the rest obtained from reference TRBV7-8 and TRBJ2-3, is as follows: GAGVSQSPRYKVAKRGQDVALRCDPISGHVSLFWYQQALGQGPEFLTYFQNEAQLDKSGLPSDRFFAERPEGSVSTLKIQRTQQEDSAVYLCASSQDRAQPQYFGPGTRLTVL.

As to this clone: The DNA ends 3 residues before the CDR3 does, and the rest of the CDR3 is filled in from the germline J gene. The chain couples TRBV20-1 to TRBJ1-1; no firm D call. V was clipped by 3 bases and J by 1 base, with 6 bases between them. Germline V lookup: CDR1 DFQATT, CDR2 SNEGSKA (reference sequence). The CDR3 has 12 amino acids. CDR3 bases read: TGCAGTGCTAGTTCCAAGAACACTGAA. Its protein product is CSASSKNTE. The entire CDR3 is CSASSKNTEAFF.

Worth noting for this clone: The sequenced fragment ends 3 residues before the CDR3 boundary, so the rest is inferred from the germline J gene. The chain couples TRBV11-2 to TRBJ2-1, with a possible D match to TRBD1 (6 bases). Germline lookup yields CDR1 SGHAT and CDR2 FQNNGV. The CDR3 is 15 residues long. The V and J ends lost 5 bases and 6 bases respectively, with 17 bases between them. The sequenced part of the CDR3 DNA is TGTGCCAGCAGCCGGTCGGTGACAGGACCCAATGAG. It encodes CASSRSVTGPNE. The whole CDR3 region reads CASSRSVTGPNEQFF.

The CDR3 bases that were read are TGTGCCAGCAGAATAGCGGGCACCGGGGAG. As protein: CASRIAGTGE. The full CDR3 protein reads CASRIAGTGELFF. The rearrangement links TRBV2 to TRBJ2-2; 7 bases fit TRBD2. Sequencing ends 3 residues short of the CDR3 end; the germline J gene provides the rest. The CDR3 runs 13 residues. Germline V gene sequence: CDR1 SNHLY, CDR2 FYNNEI. V lost 6 bases and J lost 4; bases outside the gene matches: 2.

Concerning this clone itself: Read data end 3 residues before the CDR3 end; the end is taken from the germline J gene. The chain carries TRBV5-1 and TRBJ1-1, with a tentative D call TRBD1 (5 bases). With 1 base removed from V and 3 bases from J, the gap between germline ends came to 10 bases. Germline V lookup: CDR1 SGHRS, CDR2 YFSETQ. This CDR3 comprises 14 residues. CDR3: CASSLLGGDTEAFF. Partial CDR3 DNA: TGCGCCAGCAGCTTGCTGGGGGGGGACACTGAA.

Turning to this clone: The read terminates 3 residues before the CDR3 end, so the remaining end is supplied by the germline J gene. The chain combines TRBV11-2 with TRBJ1-5; D may be TRBD1 (5 bases). This CDR3 comprises 14 residues. Trimming shortened V by 1 base and J by 7 bases, and 11 bases separated the two germline ends. The V gene's germline CDR1 is SGHAT and CDR2 FQNNGV. CDR3 DNA, as far as it was read: TGTGCCAGCAGCTTAGGAGGGGTTGGACAGCCC. As protein: CASSLGGVGQP. The CDR3 in full is CASSLGGVGQPQHF.